Following are 27 T cell receptor beta chains from one sample sequenced in a study of technical replicates of blood from a handful of donors. Data came from immunoSEQ multiplex PCR; TCRdb stores just in-frame clones and leaves some out. The table includes tens of thousands of clones, roughly 94% detected once. The source material was T cells isolated from PBMCs. These receptors were collected from a human donor in good health.

J is TRBJ1-2 and V is TRBV6-1, with a possible D match to TRBD1 (5 bases). The CDR3 is 15 amino acids. Trimming left V 6 bases short and J 0 bases short, with 14 bases between. CDR1 and CDR2 from the germline V gene are MNHNS and SASEGT. CDR3 sequence (DNA): TGTGCCAGCAGCCCAGCACAGGCCGCTAACTATGGCTACACCTTC. Protein sequence: CASSPAQAANYGYTF.

The rearrangement uses TRBV14 and TRBJ2-1; TRBD2 aligns across 7 bases. The CDR3 is 15 amino acids. J gave up 9 bases and V 5 bases, and 13 bases lay outside the gene matches. Germline loops: CDR1 SGHDN, CDR2 FVKESK. CDR3 coding DNA: TGTGCCAGCAGCTCTATCAGTGTTGGGAGGGGTGAGCAGTTCTTC. Amino acid sequence: CASSSISVGRGEQFF.

The V call is TRBV5-4, the J call TRBJ1-4; D call uncertain. The germline V gene encodes CDR1 SGHNT and CDR2 YYREEE (reference sequence). V shed 0 bases and J shed 7 bases, with 10 bases lying between them. This CDR3 region has 14 residues. CDR3 protein: CASSLGGLGEKLFF. The CDR3 DNA reads TGTGCCAGCAGCTTGGGAGGGTTGGGTGAAAAACTGTTTTTT.

The chain has TRBV2 and TRBJ2-6, with D possibly being TRBD2 (5 bases). The CDR3 spans 16 residues. The V gene's germline CDR1 is SNHLY and CDR2 FYNNEI. V was cut by 4 bases and J by 0 bases, with 10 bases left in between. CDR3 loop: CASSVVEGSGANVLTF. DNA of the CDR3: TGTGCCAGCAGTGTGGTTGAGGGCTCTGGGGCCAACGTCCTGACTTTC.

In this sample, this clone turned up once. V usage is TRBV25-1 and J usage is TRBJ2-3; perhaps TRBD2 as D (6 bases). The CDR3 totals 17 residues. The V end lost 2 bases, the J end lost 0 bases, and 15 bases lay between the germline ends. Germline V gene lookup returns CDR1 MGHDK and CDR2 SYGVNS. Written as DNA, the CDR3 is TGTGCCAGCAGTGAAAGAGGCGGACTAAAAAGCACAGATACGCAGTATTTT. This sequence encodes CASSERGGLKSTDTQYF. The complete variable domain, with remaining parts taken from reference TRBV25-1 and TRBJ2-3, reads EADIYQTPRYLVIGTGKKITLECSQTMGHDKMYWYQQDPGMELHLIHYSYGVNSTEKGDLSSESTVSRIRTEHFPLTLESARPSHTSQYLCASSERGGLKSTDTQYFGPGTRLTVL.

The chain carries TRBV7-8 and TRBJ1-5; possible D gene TRBD1, 5 bases. The length of the CDR3 is 12 residues. V was trimmed by 8 bases and J by 3 bases, leaving 8 bases between them. CDR1 and CDR2 from the germline V gene are SGHVS and FQNEAQ. As DNA, the CDR3 is TGTGCCAGCGCAGGGCACAATCAGCCCCAGCATTTT. Protein sequence: CASAGHNQPQHF.

V and J are TRBV9 and TRBJ1-3; possibly TRBD1 for D (6 bases). CDR3 size: 15 residues. The ends were cut back, 0 bases at V and 4 bases at J, with 11 bases in the middle. From germline, CDR1 is SGDLS and CDR2 YYNGEE. The CDR3, as DNA: TGTGCCAGCAGCGTAGCTGCCCAGGGGGGAAACACCATATATTTT. This gives the protein CASSVAAQGGNTIYF.

The chain uses TRBV5-1 and TRBJ2-5, with TRBD2 identical over 11 bases. CDR1 is SGHRS, CDR2 YFSETQ, per germline. V shed 4 bases, J shed 3 bases, and the junction held 8 bases outside the gene matches. This CDR3 contains 16 residues. The CDR3 spells CASSPGTSGVEETQYF. For the CDR3, the DNA is TGCGCCAGCAGCCCGGGGACTAGCGGAGTGGAAGAGACCCAGTACTTC.

CDR3: CASSLVARQGANAEAFF. In nucleotides, the CDR3 is TGTGCCAGCAGCCTAGTTGCGAGACAGGGGGCAAATGCTGAAGCTTTCTTT. V gene TRBV4-2 combines with J gene TRBJ1-1; TRBD1 matches 10 bases. CDR3 length equals 17 residues. Germline-derived CDR1 and CDR2 are LGHNA and YNFKEQ. The junction had 14 bases not matched to a gene; V was cut back by 4 bases and J by 6 bases.

CDR3 protein: CASSEGQGAFQPQHF. The CDR3 DNA follows: TGTGCCAGCAGCGAGGGACAGGGGGCTTTTCAGCCCCAGCATTTT. The chain couples TRBV5-8 to TRBJ1-5; 12 bases agree with TRBD1. The V segment lost 4 bases and the J segment 6 bases; nucleotides outside the gene matches: 5. This CDR3 contains 15 residues. Looked up from germline, CDR1 is SGHTS and CDR2 is YDEGEE.

This clone has just a few counts. The rearrangement joins TRBV5-6 to TRBJ2-3; the D is unclear. The CDR3 spans 14 residues. In germline, CDR1 is SGHDT, CDR2 YYEEEE. Trimming cost V 4 bases and J 2 bases, with 11 bases left between them. The CDR3 spells CASSHQTFTDTQYF. DNA for the CDR3: TGTGCCAGCAGCCATCAGACTTTCACAGATACGCAGTATTTT.

The chain uses TRBV5-4 and TRBJ2-7; TRBD2 matches 11 bases. The CDR3 spans 15 residues. Germline loops: CDR1 SGHNT, CDR2 YYREEE (reference sequence). J lost 6 bases, V lost 4 bases, and 9 bases had no gene match. This CDR3 reads CASSLDTSGRGEQYF. Here the CDR3 DNA reads TGTGCCAGCAGCCTTGACACTAGCGGGAGAGGCGAGCAGTACTTC.

The chain combines TRBV29-1 with TRBJ2-7, with 9 bases fitting TRBD2. After removal of 3 bases from V and 1 base from J, the junction contained 13 bases not matched to a gene. CDR3 length: 17 amino acids. Germline CDR1 is SQVTM and CDR2 is ANQGSEA. The CDR3 region has the DNA TGCAGCGTTGATTGGGGTATAGGTACTAGCGGGTCCTACGAGCAGTACTTC. This gives the protein CSVDWGIGTSGSYEQYF.

V gene TRBV9 combines with J gene TRBJ2-5; a weak D match, TRBD2 (6 bases). The CDR3 extends over 15 amino acids. Germline V gene lookup returns CDR1 SGDLS and CDR2 YYNGEE. V lost 3 bases and J lost 0, with 12 bases in between. CDR3 residues: CASSERPGDQETQYF. The CDR3 nucleotides are TGTGCCAGCAGCGAAAGACCGGGGGACCAAGAGACCCAGTACTTC.

The chain has TRBV6-1 and TRBJ1-4; TRBD1 might be the D (6 bases). V lost 2 bases and J 7 bases, leaving 14 bases between the germline ends. Per germline, CDR1 MNHNS and CDR2 SASEGT. CDR3 size: 15 residues. The CDR3 here is CASSEPGGATEKLFF. CDR3 sequence (DNA): TGTGCCAGCAGTGAACCGGGGGGGGCAACTGAAAAACTGTTTTTT.

This chain joins TRBV6-4 and TRBJ1-6; 7 bases line up with TRBD1. With V trimmed by 6 bases and J by 7 bases, 9 bases remained unmatched. The germline V gene encodes CDR1 MRHNA and CDR2 SNTAGT. CDR3 length: 15 residues. This chain's CDR3 is CASSAGDSANSPLHF. The CDR3 DNA follows: TGTGCCAGCAGCGCCGGGGACAGTGCCAATTCACCCCTCCACTTT.

V gene TRBV18 combines with J gene TRBJ1-6; D ambiguous. CDR3 length: 15 residues. From germline, CDR1 is KGHSH and CDR2 LQKENI. V lost 3 bases and J 5 bases, leaving 11 bases between the germline ends. The CDR3, as DNA: TGTGCCAGCTCACCCCGACGGGAGGATAATTCACCCCTCCACTTT. This gives the protein CASSPRREDNSPLHF.

V is TRBV5-6 and J is TRBJ2-5; 7 bases align to TRBD1. Trimming cost V 5 bases and J 5 bases; bases outside gene matches: 9. The germline V gene has CDR1 SGHDT and CDR2 YYEEEE. The CDR3 extends over 14 amino acids. The CDR3, as DNA: TGTGCCAGCAGGAGACAGGGCCAGCAGGAGACCCAGTACTTC. Its protein product is CASRRQGQQETQYF. Together with reference TRBV5-6 and TRBJ2-5, the CDR3 gives the full variable domain: DAGVTQSPTHLIKTRGQQVTLRCSPKSGHDTVSWYQQALGQGPQFIFQYYEEEERQRGNFPDRFSGHQFPNYSSELNVNALLLGDSALYLCASRRQGQQETQYFGPGTRLLVL.

V usage is TRBV10-2 and J usage is TRBJ2-7; 7 bases align to TRBD2. The junction had 11 bases not matched to a gene; V was cut back by 11 bases and J by 4 bases. Germline CDR1 and CDR2: WSHSY and SAAADI. The CDR3 is 13 residues long. The CDR3 nucleotides are TGCGCCGCGGGGGACTCCAAATTTTACGAGCAGTACTTC. It specifies CAAGDSKFYEQYF.

This chain joins TRBV11-2 and TRBJ1-2; perhaps TRBD1 as D (6 bases). V shed 4 bases and J shed 2 bases, with 11 bases lying between them. This CDR3 region has 14 residues. CDR1 is SGHAT and CDR2 is FQNNGV in the germline V gene. CDR3 loop: CASSSYRENYGYTF. The CDR3 nucleotides read TGTGCCAGCAGCTCCTACAGGGAGAACTATGGCTACACCTTC.

The chain carries TRBV5-4 and TRBJ2-7; 9 positions match TRBD1. CDR3 length: 13 residues. Germline V CDR1 and CDR2: SGHNT, YYREEE (reference sequence). V lost 4 bases, J lost 12 bases, and 11 bases stayed unmatched. CDR3 region: CASSGFPGQGAYF. The CDR3 bases are TGTGCCAGCAGCGGGTTTCCGGGACAGGGAGCGTACTTC.

This rearrangement joins TRBV2 to TRBJ2-2, with 9 bases identical to TRBD1. Trimming removed 4 bases from V and 1 base from J; junction bases left unmatched: 10. The CDR3 is 18 residues long. The V gene's germline CDR1 is SNHLY and CDR2 FYNNEI. The CDR3 reads CASSAPGQGSRNTGELFF. Written as DNA, the CDR3 is TGTGCCAGCAGTGCTCCGGGACAGGGTTCCCGGAACACCGGGGAGCTGTTTTTT.

V is TRBV27 and J is TRBJ2-3; 8 bases map to TRBD2. In germline, CDR1 is MNHEY, CDR2 SMNVEV (reference sequence). CDR3 length: 18 residues. Trimming at V came to 2 bases and at J to 0 bases, leaving 10 bases not matched to a gene. The CDR3 region is CASSLVRRGAPSTDTQYF. The DNA of the CDR3 is TGTGCCAGCAGTTTAGTCCGGCGGGGGGCCCCTAGCACAGATACGCAGTATTTT.

The rearrangement links TRBV14 to TRBJ2-2; D call uncertain. Germline V gene data show CDR1 as SGHDN and CDR2 as FVKESK. The germline V and J ends were trimmed by 0 bases and 1 base, with 3 bases remaining between them. This CDR3 spans 14 amino acids. The CDR3: CASSQDLNTGELFF. Here the CDR3 DNA reads TGTGCCAGCAGCCAAGATCTGAACACCGGGGAGCTGTTTTTT.

On this clone itself: The same CDR3 also results from other DNA sequences found in this sample. The J gene is TRBJ2-7, the V gene TRBV20-1; TRBD2 matches 7 bases. CDR1 and CDR2 (germline): DFQATT, SNEGSKA (reference sequence). This CDR3 comprises 11 residues. Losses at the gene ends were 0 bases for V and 9 bases for J; bases not matched to a gene: 2. The CDR3 nucleotides are TGCAGTGCTAGAGATGGGAGGGGGCAGTACTTC. Encoded protein: CSARDGRGQYF.

The chain recombines TRBV11-2 with TRBJ1-5; 8 nucleotides line up with TRBD1. The CDR3 length is 16 residues. The V and J ends lost 7 bases and 0 bases, in that order; junction bases with no gene match: 8. CDR1 SGHAT and CDR2 FQNNGV come from the germline V gene. The CDR3 DNA reads as TGTGCCAGCACCACGGCGGACAGGGATAGCAATCAGCCCCAGCATTTT. This sequence encodes CASTTADRDSNQPQHF.

This clone was observed a few times. The rearrangement uses TRBV29-1 and TRBJ1-1, with 10 bases fitting TRBD1. Losses at the gene ends were 1 base for V and 4 bases for J; bases not matched to a gene: 6. Germline V gene sequence: CDR1 SQVTM, CDR2 ANQGSEA. CDR3 length: 15 amino acids. This CDR3 reads CSVEGTGGRSTEAFF. The CDR3 region has the DNA TGCAGCGTTGAAGGGACAGGGGGTCGGAGCACTGAAGCTTTCTTT.